This T cell receptor beta chain is from a study of neoadjuvant anti-PD-1 for oral cavity cancer. The overall study: Patients without progression received a fourth nivolumab dose around day 43, then surgical resection on days 50-56.

As for this clone: Its antigen is as yet unknown.

Study results and caveats: Post-nivolumab, blood T cell clonality was significantly elevated in non-responders. Only a few patients per response group were TCR-analyzed; validation needed. Treg/Th17 ratio rose with pretreatment blood and fell with post-treatment tumor TCRbeta clonality.

Time point in this sample: after neoadjuvant nivolumab, at surgical resection. Profiled with immunoSEQ multiplex PCR; TCRdb holds only in-frame clones, not every one. The data show 9,700 or so clones, about 61% seen once. The CDR3 has 13 residues. In germline, CDR1 is SGHNT, CDR2 YENEEA. V lost 5 bases and J 4 bases, leaving 12 bases between the germline ends. The material sequenced was PBMCs, taken after nivolumab (anti-PD-1) treatment. The rearrangement links TRBV11-3 to TRBJ2-7; tentatively, D is TRBD1 or TRBD2 (5 bases each). The clonotype originates from a person between 35 and 79 years old with oral cavity squamous cell carcinoma. For the CDR3, the DNA is TGTGCCAGCAGCCCCGGGGCAGGATACGAGCAGTACTTC. It yields the protein CASSPGAGYEQYF.